This T cell receptor beta chain was retrieved from a study of post-analysis software for immune sequencing data. About the study: Disease courses included relapsing-remitting, secondary progressive and progressive-relapsing multiple sclerosis. Study conclusions and caveats: Higher frequency in patients than in controls was seen for five TRBV segments, with TRBV5-6, TRBV5-1 and TRBV20-1 among them. For normalized Chao1 diversity, multiple sclerosis patients scored significantly lower than controls did.

This CDR3 is 14 amino acids long. Deletions cut 3 bases from V and 5 bases from J, with 14 bases between. Germline CDR1 reads MDHEN; CDR2 reads SYDVKM. TCR beta libraries were prepared from cDNA with unique molecular identifiers. Between roughly 0.95 and 10 million T cells gave rise to some 470,000 cDNA molecules. TCRdb redid the calling of the PCR reads with MiXCR, one entry per CDR3 protein. In the table there are some 240,000 distinct CDR3 sequences, 35% to 40% of which are singletons. This clonotype has more than one count but fewer than ten. Its antigen remains unknown. Sequencing was performed on blood. This TCR derives from a girl between 5 and 17 years old with multiple sclerosis. The chain links TRBV28 to TRBJ2-7; maybe TRBD1 (6 bases). The CDR3 DNA follows: TGTGCCAGCAGTTTTAGGCAGGGGTACGACGAGCAGTACTTC. Protein sequence: CASSFRQGYDEQYF.